The 18 T cell receptor beta chains given below trace back to one sample, sequenced in a study of blood T cell repertoires in COVID-19. Produced via immunoSEQ multiplex PCR; TCRdb's table is partial and in-frame only. The sample shows about 200,000 clones, about nine tenths of them seen only once. Sequences were obtained from peripheral blood. The source of these receptors is a man between 60 and 75 years old who had recovered from COVID-19.

The gene calls are TRBV7-2 and TRBJ1-6; D might be TRBD1 (6 bases). Trimming took 6 bases from V and 11 from J, leaving 14 bases between them. The CDR3 length is 13 residues. The germline CDR1 and CDR2 sequences are SGHTA and FQGNSA. The CDR3 reads CASSWNRETPLHF. As DNA, the CDR3 is TGTGCCAGCAGTTGGAACAGGGAGACACCCCTCCACTTT.

Only one count was recorded for this clone. The chain recombines TRBV4-1 with TRBJ2-3, with D tentatively TRBD2 (6 bases). Germline CDR1 MGHRA, CDR2 YSYEKL. The V end was cut by 0 bases, the J end by 3 bases, with 16 bases between. The CDR3 spans 17 residues. In DNA, the CDR3 is TGCGCCAGCAGCCAAGAATTCGGGGGACTGGGTACAGATACGCAGTATTTT. This codes for CASSQEFGGLGTDTQYF.

The J gene is TRBJ2-1, the V gene TRBV5-5, with no clear D. Deletions cut 4 bases from V and 9 bases from J, with 11 bases between. Germline CDR1 is SGHKS and CDR2 is YYEKEE (reference sequence). There are 12 residues in the CDR3. CDR3 in DNA: TGTGCCAGCAGCCAGGCCGTTGGTGAGCAGTTCTTC. Amino acid sequence: CASSQAVGEQFF.

The chain carries TRBV7-7 and TRBJ1-1; 11 bases match TRBD1. CDR3 size: 15 residues. The germline V gene encodes CDR1 SSHAT and CDR2 FNYEAQ (reference sequence). V lost 6 bases to trimming and J lost 7 bases; unmatched junction nucleotides: 10. This chain's CDR3 is CASSPGQGARNEAFF. The CDR3 DNA follows: TGTGCCAGCAGTCCCGGACAGGGGGCGCGGAATGAAGCTTTCTTT.

The J gene is TRBJ1-2, the V gene TRBV9, with D possibly being TRBD1 (6 bases). CDR1 and CDR2 from the germline V gene are SGDLS and YYNGEE. This CDR3 spans 16 amino acids. Trimming shortened V by 0 bases and J by 5 bases, and 17 bases separated the two germline ends. CDR3 nucleotides: TGTGCCAGCAGCGTAGCCGGCAGGGGCCAGGGGTATGGCTACACCTTC. Its translation is CASSVAGRGQGYGYTF.

The genes are TRBV6-4 and TRBJ1-2; 7 positions agree with TRBD1. There are 14 residues in the CDR3. With V trimmed by 3 bases and J by 4 bases, 5 bases remained unmatched. Looked up from germline, CDR1 is MRHNA and CDR2 is SNTAGT. CDR3 coding DNA: TGTGCCAGCAGTGAAGGCAGGGGGACCTATGGCTACACCTTC. Amino acid sequence: CASSEGRGTYGYTF.

The gene calls are TRBV27 and TRBJ1-6; D is uncertain. There are 20 residues in the CDR3. Germline CDR1 and CDR2: MNHEY and SMNVEV (reference sequence). V was clipped by 7 bases and J by 1 base, with 26 bases between them. CDR3 residues: CASKPIGGRVGSSYNSPLHF. The CDR3 DNA follows: TGTGCCAGCAAACCTATTGGAGGGAGGGTGGGTAGTTCCTATAATTCACCCCTCCACTTT.

The rearrangement uses TRBV18 and TRBJ1-4; 7 nucleotides line up with TRBD1. With V trimmed by 0 bases and J by 0 bases, 4 bases remained unmatched. This CDR3 is built from 17 residues. Germline CDR1 is KGHSH and CDR2 is LQKENI. The CDR3 here is CASSPPRTGPTNEKLFF. The CDR3, as DNA: TGTGCCAGCTCACCACCGCGGACAGGACCAACTAATGAAAAACTGTTTTTT.

The chain joins TRBV6-5 to TRBJ1-1, with 7 positions matching TRBD1. The CDR3 is 14 residues long. With V trimmed by 0 bases and J by 4 bases, 2 bases remained unmatched. Germline V CDR1 and CDR2: MNHEY, SVGAGI. The CDR3 sequence is CASSYSTGITEAFF. The CDR3 DNA sequence: TGTGCCAGCAGTTACTCGACAGGGATCACTGAAGCTTTCTTT.

The rearrangement joins TRBV3-1 (or the pseudogene TRBV3-2) to TRBJ2-3, with 9 bases matching TRBD2. V shed 4 bases and J 7 bases; nucleotides not matched to a gene: 12. CDR3 length: 16 amino acids. Germline CDR1 and CDR2: LGHDT and YNNKEL (reference sequence). This CDR3 reads CASSPWGSGGLHTQYF. In DNA form, the CDR3 reads TGTGCCAGCAGCCCCTGGGGAAGCGGGGGGCTCCATACGCAGTATTTT.

V and J are TRBV19 and TRBJ1-3, with TRBD1 identical over 8 bases. The CDR3 extends over 16 amino acids. Germline CDR1 reads LNHDA; CDR2 reads SQIVND (reference sequence). With V trimmed by 10 bases and J by 3 bases, 14 bases remained unmatched. CDR3 nucleotides: TGTGCCACCGGACTCTCAGGGGGCGTTAATGGAAACACCATATATTTT. Protein sequence: CATGLSGGVNGNTIYF.

The genes are TRBV29-1 and TRBJ2-1; 13 bases fit TRBD2. CDR1 is SQVTM, CDR2 ANQGSEA, per germline. Losses at the gene ends were 1 base for V and 3 bases for J; bases not matched to a gene: 3. This CDR3 has 16 residues. CDR3 amino acids: CSVEGTSGSRYNEQFF. CDR3 in DNA: TGCAGCGTTGAAGGGACTAGCGGGAGTCGCTACAATGAGCAGTTCTTC.

This rearrangement joins TRBV2 to TRBJ2-1, with 11 bases identical to TRBD1. The CDR3 spans 15 residues. J lost 7 bases, V lost 10 bases, and 12 bases had no gene match. Germline assignment: CDR1 SNHLY and CDR2 FYNNEI. This chain's CDR3 is CATRGGQGARNEQFF. DNA for the CDR3: TGTGCCACCCGGGGAGGACAGGGGGCGAGGAATGAGCAGTTCTTC.

The chain combines TRBV28 with TRBJ2-4, with 9 bases identical to TRBD1. This CDR3 has 15 amino acids. V dropped 3 bases and J dropped 5; count of bases not matched to a gene: 5. Germline-derived CDR1 and CDR2 are MDHEN and SYDVKM. This chain's CDR3 is CASSLRRQGENIQYF. The CDR3 DNA sequence: TGTGCCAGCAGTTTGAGGAGACAGGGGGAAAACATTCAGTACTTC.

For this clone: This sample also contains other DNA sequences that code for the same CDR3. The rearrangement links TRBV18 to TRBJ2-5, with D possibly being TRBD2 (6 bases). V gave up 6 bases and J gave up 4 bases, with 12 bases separating them. This CDR3 has 13 amino acids. Germline V lookup: CDR1 KGHSH, CDR2 LQKENI. CDR3 in amino acids: CASSPGVGETQYF. In DNA form, the CDR3 reads TGTGCCAGCTCTCCGGGAGTCGGAGAGACCCAGTACTTC.

The chain has TRBV7-2 and TRBJ1-1; 7 bases map to TRBD1. The length of the CDR3 is 19 residues. Germline V gene sequence: CDR1 SGHTA, CDR2 FQGNSA. With V trimmed by 1 base and J by 1 base, 15 bases remained unmatched. The CDR3 sequence is CASSLEPTGAGVRNTEAFF. The CDR3 DNA is TGTGCCAGCAGCTTAGAGCCAACAGGGGCCGGGGTAAGGAACACTGAAGCTTTCTTT.

This chain links TRBV7-2 with TRBJ2-7; 10 nucleotides line up with TRBD2. The CDR3 covers 17 residues. Germline V CDR1 and CDR2: SGHTA, FQGNSA. Trimming removed 1 base from V and 2 bases from J; junction bases left unmatched: 8. In DNA, the CDR3 is TGTGCCAGCAGCTTAGATATTAGCGGGAGGCTTCCCTACGAGCAGTACTTC. It specifies CASSLDISGRLPYEQYF.

The gene calls are TRBV11-3 and TRBJ2-7; 14 bases match TRBD2. The V and J ends lost 4 bases and 6 bases, in that order; junction bases with no gene match: 2. The CDR3 loop spans 14 amino acids. Germline V gives CDR1 SGHNT, CDR2 YENEEA. This CDR3 reads CASSYGLAGGEQYF. The DNA of the CDR3 is TGTGCCAGCAGCTACGGACTAGCGGGAGGCGAGCAGTACTTC.